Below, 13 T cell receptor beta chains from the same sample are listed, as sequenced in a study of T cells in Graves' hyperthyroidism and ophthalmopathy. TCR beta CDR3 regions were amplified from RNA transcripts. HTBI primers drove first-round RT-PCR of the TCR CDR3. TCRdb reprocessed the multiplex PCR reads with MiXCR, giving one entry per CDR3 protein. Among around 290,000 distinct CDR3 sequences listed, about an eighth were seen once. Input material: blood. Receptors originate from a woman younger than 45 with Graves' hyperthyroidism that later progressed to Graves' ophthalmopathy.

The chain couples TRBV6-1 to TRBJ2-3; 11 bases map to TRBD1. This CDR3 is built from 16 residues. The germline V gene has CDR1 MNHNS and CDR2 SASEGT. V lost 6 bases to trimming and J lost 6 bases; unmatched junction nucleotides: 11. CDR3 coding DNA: TGTGCCAGCAGACACCCGGGACAGGGGGTGGGTGATACGCAGTATTTT. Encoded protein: CASRHPGQGVGDTQYF.

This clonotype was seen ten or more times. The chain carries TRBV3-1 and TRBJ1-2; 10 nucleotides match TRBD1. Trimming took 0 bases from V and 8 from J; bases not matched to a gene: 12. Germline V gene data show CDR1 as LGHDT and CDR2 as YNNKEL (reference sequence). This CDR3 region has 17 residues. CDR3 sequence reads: CASSQDGGQGRLGGYTF. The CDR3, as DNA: TGTGCCAGCAGCCAAGATGGGGGACAGGGGCGCCTCGGGGGCTACACCTTC.

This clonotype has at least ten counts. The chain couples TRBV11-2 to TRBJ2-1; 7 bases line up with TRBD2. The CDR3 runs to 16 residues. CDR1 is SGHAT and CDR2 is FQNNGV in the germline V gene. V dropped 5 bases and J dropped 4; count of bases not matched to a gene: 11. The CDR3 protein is CASSPRGEVVYNEQFF. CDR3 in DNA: TGTGCCAGCAGCCCCCGGGGGGAGGTGGTGTACAATGAGCAGTTCTTC.

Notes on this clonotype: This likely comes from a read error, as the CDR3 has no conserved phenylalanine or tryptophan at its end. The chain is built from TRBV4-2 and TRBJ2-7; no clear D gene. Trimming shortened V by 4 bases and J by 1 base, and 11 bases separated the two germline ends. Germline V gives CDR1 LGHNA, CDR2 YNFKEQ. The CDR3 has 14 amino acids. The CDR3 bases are TGTGCCAGCAGCCTAGCCCCGGATTCCTACGAGCAGTACTCC. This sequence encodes CASSLAPDSYEQYS.

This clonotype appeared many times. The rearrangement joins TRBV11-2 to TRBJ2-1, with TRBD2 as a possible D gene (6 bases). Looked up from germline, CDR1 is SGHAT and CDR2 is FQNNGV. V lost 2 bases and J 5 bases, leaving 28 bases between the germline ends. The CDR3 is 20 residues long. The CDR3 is CASSLYLPRTPGLGDNEQFF. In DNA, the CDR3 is TGTGCCAGCAGCTTATACCTCCCCCGAACTCCGGGACTGGGGGACAATGAGCAGTTCTTC.

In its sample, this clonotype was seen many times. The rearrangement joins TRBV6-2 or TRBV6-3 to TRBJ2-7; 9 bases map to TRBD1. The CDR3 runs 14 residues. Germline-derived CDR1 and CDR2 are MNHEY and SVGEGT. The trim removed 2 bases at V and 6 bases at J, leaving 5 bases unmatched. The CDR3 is CASSYPGQGSEQYF. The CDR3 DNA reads TGTGCCAGCAGTTACCCGGGACAGGGAAGCGAGCAGTACTTC.

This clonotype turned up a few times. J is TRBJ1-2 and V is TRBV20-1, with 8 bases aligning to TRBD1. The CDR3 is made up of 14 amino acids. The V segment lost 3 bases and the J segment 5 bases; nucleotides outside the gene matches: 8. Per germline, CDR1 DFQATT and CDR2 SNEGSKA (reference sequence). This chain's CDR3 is CSARGDRGGYGYTF. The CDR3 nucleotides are TGCAGTGCTAGGGGCGACAGGGGAGGATATGGCTACACCTTC.

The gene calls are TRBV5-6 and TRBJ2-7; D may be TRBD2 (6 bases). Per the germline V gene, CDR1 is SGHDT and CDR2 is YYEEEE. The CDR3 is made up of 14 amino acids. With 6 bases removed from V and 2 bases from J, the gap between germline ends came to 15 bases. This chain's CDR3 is CASTVTPGAYEQYF. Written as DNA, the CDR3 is TGTGCCAGCACTGTGACACCGGGGGCCTACGAGCAGTACTTC.

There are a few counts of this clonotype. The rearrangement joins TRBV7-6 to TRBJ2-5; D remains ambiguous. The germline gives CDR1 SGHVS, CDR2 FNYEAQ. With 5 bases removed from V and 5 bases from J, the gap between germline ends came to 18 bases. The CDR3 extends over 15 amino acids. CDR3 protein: CASSAEVQFWETQYF. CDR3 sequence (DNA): TGTGCCAGCAGCGCCGAAGTTCAATTCTGGGAGACCCAGTACTTC.

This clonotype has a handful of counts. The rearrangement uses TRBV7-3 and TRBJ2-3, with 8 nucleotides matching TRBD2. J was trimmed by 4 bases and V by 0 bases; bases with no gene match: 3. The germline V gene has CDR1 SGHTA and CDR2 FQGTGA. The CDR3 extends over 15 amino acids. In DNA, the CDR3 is TGTGCCAGCAGCTTAACTAGCGGGATACCAGATACGCAGTATTTT. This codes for CASSLTSGIPDTQYF.

CDR3 sequence reads: CASSPPLAGGAYNEQFF. The CDR3 nucleotides are TGTGCCAGCTCACCACCGCTAGCGGGAGGGGCCTACAATGAGCAGTTCTTC. The chain carries TRBV18 and TRBJ2-1, with 12 bases fitting TRBD2. V gave up 0 bases and J gave up 2 bases; unmatched junction bases: 2. The CDR3 contains 17 residues. Germline V gives CDR1 KGHSH, CDR2 LQKENI.

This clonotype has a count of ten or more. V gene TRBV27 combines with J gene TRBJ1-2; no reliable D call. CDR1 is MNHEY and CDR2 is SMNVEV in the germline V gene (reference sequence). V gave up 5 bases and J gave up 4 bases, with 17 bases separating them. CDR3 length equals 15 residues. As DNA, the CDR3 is TGTGCCAGCAGTCCCCGGCCGCAGCCCGCCTATGGCTACACCTTC. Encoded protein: CASSPRPQPAYGYTF.

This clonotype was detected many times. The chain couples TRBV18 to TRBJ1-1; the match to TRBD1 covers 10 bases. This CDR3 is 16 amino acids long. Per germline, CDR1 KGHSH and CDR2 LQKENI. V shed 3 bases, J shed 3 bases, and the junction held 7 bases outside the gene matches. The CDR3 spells CASSPRDRGGDTEAFF. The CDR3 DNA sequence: TGTGCCAGCTCACCTAGGGACAGGGGAGGGGACACTGAAGCTTTCTTT.